The 23 T cell receptor beta chains reported below all come from one sample, sequenced in a study of CD8 T cells in Susac syndrome. Random hexamers were used to reverse transcribe an amount of about 0.45 to 1 ug RNA. Each CDR3 protein is one row after TCRdb ran MiXCR on the immunoSEQ multiplex PCR reads. The sample has about 170,000 distinct CDR3 sequences; 90% to 96% are singletons. The sequenced sample was CD4+ T cells from PBMCs. Every receptor here comes from a human donor with Susac syndrome.

The chain recombines TRBV30 with TRBJ2-3, with D uncertain. Germline-derived CDR1 and CDR2 are GTSNPN and SVGIG (reference sequence). This CDR3 comprises 12 residues. The V end lost 0 bases, the J end lost 4 bases, and 5 bases lay between the germline ends. Here the CDR3 reads CAWSVRADTQYF. The CDR3 DNA follows: TGTGCCTGGAGTGTTCGTGCAGATACGCAGTATTTT.

The chain recombines TRBV11-1 with TRBJ2-3; 8 nucleotides align to TRBD2. Trimming removed 6 bases from V and 0 bases from J; junction bases left unmatched: 17. The CDR3 extends over 19 amino acids. Germline CDR1 reads SGHAT; CDR2 reads FQDESV (reference sequence). DNA of the CDR3: TGTGCCAGCAGTTACCAAGCGTGGCGGGGGGCTTCTAGCACAGATACGCAGTATTTT. It encodes CASSYQAWRGASSTDTQYF.

The rearrangement links TRBV7-9 to TRBJ2-7; TRBD1 is a possible D gene (6 bases). V lost 9 bases and J lost 0, with 15 bases in between. Germline V lookup: CDR1 SEHNR, CDR2 FQNEAQ (reference sequence). The CDR3 sequence is 14 residues long. CDR3 nucleotides: TGTGCCAGAGAGGGACACTACCTCTCCTACGAGCAGTACGTC. Residues: CAREGHYLSYEQYV.

This sequence joins TRBV7-9 and TRBJ2-3; 15 bases match TRBD2. CDR1 and CDR2 (germline): SEHNR, FQNEAQ (reference sequence). This CDR3 contains 16 residues. The junction had 2 bases not matched to a gene; V was cut back by 3 bases and J by 4 bases. In DNA, the CDR3 is TGTGCCAGCAGCTTCCGGACTAGCGGGAGGGCAGATACGCAGTATTTT. Protein sequence: CASSFRTSGRADTQYF.

The chain has TRBV29-1 and TRBJ2-1, with a weak D call TRBD2 (5 bases). The ends were cut back, 6 bases at V and 10 bases at J, with 19 bases in the middle. Germline V lookup: CDR1 SQVTM, CDR2 ANQGSEA. The CDR3 has 13 residues. CDR3 sequence (DNA): TGCAGCGTCGCGAGCCCCCGCGGGTGGGAGCAGTTCTTC. Protein: CSVASPRGWEQFF.

This sequence joins TRBV29-1 and TRBJ1-3; unclear D gene. This CDR3 is 16 amino acids long. V was cut by 4 bases and J by 4 bases, with 20 bases left in between. The germline CDR1 and CDR2 sequences are SQVTM and ANQGSEA. The CDR3 bases are TGCAGCGTTGCCCAGAACAGCTTGCCTCAGGGAAACACCATATATTTT. It translates to CSVAQNSLPQGNTIYF.

The CDR3 DNA follows: TGTGCCAGCAGCTCAGTCTCGGACCGAGATACGCAGTATTTT. Translated: CASSSVSDRDTQYF. This chain connects TRBV7-9 to TRBJ2-3, with D unresolved. Germline V gene data show CDR1 as SEHNR and CDR2 as FQNEAQ (reference sequence). The V gene lost 4 bases and the J gene lost 5 bases, with 13 bases spanning the gap. The CDR3 spans 14 residues.

This chain uses TRBV30 with TRBJ2-7; TRBD2 aligns across 8 bases. Germline values: CDR1 GTSNPN, CDR2 SVGIG (reference sequence). Unmatched junction bases numbered 0, after V lost 0 bases and J lost 2 bases. The CDR3 runs 13 residues. As DNA, the CDR3 is TGTGCCTGGAGTGTAGCGGGGGCCTACGAGCAGTACTTC. This codes for CAWSVAGAYEQYF.

This rearrangement joins TRBV3-1 to TRBJ2-1; D ambiguous. The CDR3 is made up of 16 amino acids. V was pared by 4 bases and J by 0 bases, with 13 bases between. In germline, CDR1 is LGHDT, CDR2 YNNKEL (reference sequence). The CDR3 spells CASSREDGPSYNEQFF. The DNA of the CDR3 is TGTGCCAGCAGCCGAGAGGACGGCCCCTCCTACAATGAGCAGTTCTTC.

V gene TRBV7-2 combines with J gene TRBJ1-2; D is undetermined. The CDR3 contains 14 residues. From germline, CDR1 is SGHTA and CDR2 FQGNSA. The germline V and J ends were trimmed by 5 bases and 2 bases, with 12 bases remaining between them. This CDR3 reads CASSQPAVNYGYTF. DNA of the CDR3: TGTGCCAGCAGCCAACCGGCGGTGAACTATGGCTACACCTTC. Using reference TRBV7-2 and TRBJ1-2 for the parts outside the CDR3, the full variable domain is GAGVSQSPSNKVTEKGKDVELRCDPISGHTALYWYRQSLGQGLEFLIYFQGNSAPDKSGLPSDRFSAERTGGSVSTLTIQRTQQEDSAVYLCASSQPAVNYGYTFGSGTRLTVV.

This chain uses TRBV5-1 with TRBJ1-1, with D possibly TRBD1 on 6 matching bases. CDR3 length: 14 amino acids. The germline V gene encodes CDR1 SGHRS and CDR2 YFSETQ. Trimming took 4 bases from V and 2 from J, leaving 12 bases between them. The CDR3 DNA follows: TGCGCCAGCAGCCCAGGACAGAGAAACACTGAAGCTTTCTTT. This gives the protein CASSPGQRNTEAFF.

The J gene is TRBJ1-2, the V gene TRBV29-1; 9 positions agree with TRBD1. The CDR3 sequence is 12 residues long. V lost 6 bases to trimming and J lost 7 bases; unmatched junction nucleotides: 6. Germline V gene sequence: CDR1 SQVTM, CDR2 ANQGSEA. The CDR3 sequence is CSVDWDRVGYTF. For the CDR3, the DNA is TGCAGCGTAGACTGGGACAGGGTTGGCTACACCTTC.

In nucleotides, the CDR3 is TGCAGTGCTAGTGGCTCGGGCACGGATGAGCAGTTCTTC. As protein: CSASGSGTDEQFF. The gene calls are TRBV20-1 and TRBJ2-1; D not certain. CDR1 and CDR2 from the germline V gene are DFQATT and SNEGSKA (reference sequence). The CDR3 is 13 amino acids. Trimming took 3 bases from V and 8 from J, leaving 14 bases between them.

The chain has TRBV7-2 and TRBJ2-7, with D tentatively TRBD2 (7 bases). The CDR3 is 14 amino acids. Germline V lookup: CDR1 SGHTA, CDR2 FQGNSA. Trimming took off 5 bases at V and 3 bases at J, with 14 bases between the two ends. Here the CDR3 reads CASSLGGAVYEQYF. DNA of the CDR3: TGTGCCAGCAGCCTGGGGGGGGCGGTCTACGAGCAGTACTTC.

The rearrangement links TRBV28 to TRBJ2-4; the match to TRBD1 covers 8 bases. From germline, CDR1 is MDHEN and CDR2 SYDVKM. The CDR3 contains 13 residues. Germline trimming cut 6 bases from V and 8 bases from J; bases unmatched to any gene: 6. CDR3 nucleotide sequence: TGTGCCAGCAGCCCCGGACAGGGAGACATTCAGTACTTC. It specifies CASSPGQGDIQYF.

V and J are TRBV3-1 and TRBJ1-4; D remains unclear. This CDR3 contains 14 residues. V lost 0 bases and J 7 bases, leaving 9 bases between the germline ends. Looked up from germline, CDR1 is LGHDT and CDR2 is YNNKEL (reference sequence). CDR3 residues: CASSQDTIREKLFF. The CDR3 DNA is TGTGCCAGCAGCCAAGACACTATCCGTGAAAAACTGTTTTTT.

The V gene is TRBV2, the J gene TRBJ2-5; 11 bases map to TRBD1. The CDR3 is 15 amino acids. The ends lost 4 bases at V and 5 bases at J; junction bases unmatched: 6. Germline loops: CDR1 SNHLY, CDR2 FYNNEI. The CDR3 reads CASSVDRGQGETQYF. DNA of the CDR3: TGTGCCAGCAGTGTGGACAGGGGGCAAGGGGAGACCCAGTACTTC.

V is TRBV30 and J is TRBJ1-2, with 11 bases identical to TRBD1. This CDR3 region has 16 residues. The trim removed 3 bases at V and 4 bases at J, leaving 10 bases unmatched. CDR1 and CDR2 (germline): GTSNPN, SVGIG (reference sequence). This CDR3 is CAWRPGQGVSAYGYTF. DNA of the CDR3: TGTGCCTGGAGACCGGGACAGGGGGTTTCGGCCTATGGCTACACCTTC.

The chain combines TRBV20-1 with TRBJ2-1, with 7 positions matching TRBD2. The CDR3 length is 14 residues. The trim removed 5 bases at V and 9 bases at J, leaving 13 bases unmatched. Germline CDR1 reads DFQATT; CDR2 reads SNEGSKA (reference sequence). For the CDR3, the DNA is TGCAGTGCTGCAGTAGCGGGTCGGGTCGGTGAGCAGTTCTTC. This translates into CSAAVAGRVGEQFF.

This sequence joins TRBV28 and TRBJ1-2; tentative D call: TRBD1 (5 bases). Germline CDR1 is MDHEN and CDR2 is SYDVKM. V gave up 5 bases and J gave up 5 bases, with 15 bases separating them. The CDR3 has 14 amino acids. CDR3 coding DNA: TGTGCCAGCAGTCCGCGCCGTGGGGCATATGGCTACACCTTC. Protein product: CASSPRRGAYGYTF.

The chain joins TRBV7-9 to TRBJ2-3, with TRBD2 identical over 12 bases. This CDR3 spans 17 amino acids. Germline lookup yields CDR1 SEHNR and CDR2 FQNEAQ (reference sequence). V gave up 5 bases and J gave up 4 bases; unmatched junction bases: 10. CDR3 sequence: CASSRAGGTSGPDTQYF. As DNA, the CDR3 is TGTGCCAGCAGCCGAGCGGGGGGGACTAGCGGGCCAGATACGCAGTATTTT.

This clonotype has more than one count but fewer than ten. The rearrangement joins TRBV27 to TRBJ1-5; D is perhaps TRBD1 (6 bases). V lost 4 bases and J 4 bases, leaving 11 bases between the germline ends. There are 14 residues in the CDR3. The germline CDR1 and CDR2 sequences are MNHEY and SMNVEV (reference sequence). In nucleotides, the CDR3 is TGTGCCAGCAGTTCCGGACAGTATAATCAGCCCCAGCATTTT. Translation gives CASSSGQYNQPQHF.

The chain joins TRBV29-1 to TRBJ1-2, with TRBD1 matching over 10 bases. The CDR3 loop spans 16 amino acids. V gave up 0 bases and J gave up 4 bases; unmatched junction bases: 8. In germline, CDR1 is SQVTM, CDR2 ANQGSEA. CDR3 amino acids: CSVEDDRGPSSYGYTF. CDR3 nucleotides: TGCAGCGTTGAAGACGACAGGGGGCCCTCCAGCTATGGCTACACCTTC.